The clone carrying this TCR beta chain came up many times. What it recognizes is unknown. These data belong to a study of early T cells in non-severe SARS-CoV-2 infection. Study in general: Unsorted whole-blood RNA was sequenced in bulk, leaving chains unpaired. General study results and limits: VDJdb-based matching was biased toward anti-spike CD8 responses and missed private and CD4 specificities.

The CDR3 contains 15 residues. V shed 5 bases and J shed 6 bases, with 19 bases lying between them. Per the germline V gene, CDR1 is SGHAT and CDR2 is FQNNGV. Attachment of unique molecular identifiers to individual cDNA molecules was performed. Each CDR3 protein is one row after TCRdb ran MiXCR on the 5' RACE reads. The sample has roughly 120,000 distinct CDR3 sequences; more than 13% are singletons. This receptor was obtained from an adult who was a healthcare worker with PCR-confirmed SARS-CoV-2 infection or an uninfected control (not recorded which). The gene calls are TRBV11-2 and TRBJ1-2; TRBD1 might be the D (6 bases). What was sequenced was whole blood. The CDR3 here is CASSLKPGDLHGYTF. The CDR3 DNA sequence: TGTGCCAGCAGCCTCAAACCAGGGGATCTTCATGGCTACACCTTC.